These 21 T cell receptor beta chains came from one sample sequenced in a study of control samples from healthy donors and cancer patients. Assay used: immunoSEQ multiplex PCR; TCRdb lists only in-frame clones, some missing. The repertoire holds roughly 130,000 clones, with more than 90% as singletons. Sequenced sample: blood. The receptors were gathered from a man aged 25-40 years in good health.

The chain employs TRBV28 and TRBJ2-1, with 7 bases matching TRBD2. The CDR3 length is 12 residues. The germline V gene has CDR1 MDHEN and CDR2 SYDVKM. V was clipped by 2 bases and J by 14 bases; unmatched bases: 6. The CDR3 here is CASSLTLAAEFF. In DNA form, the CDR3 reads TGTGCCAGCAGTTTAACGCTAGCGGCAGAGTTCTTC.

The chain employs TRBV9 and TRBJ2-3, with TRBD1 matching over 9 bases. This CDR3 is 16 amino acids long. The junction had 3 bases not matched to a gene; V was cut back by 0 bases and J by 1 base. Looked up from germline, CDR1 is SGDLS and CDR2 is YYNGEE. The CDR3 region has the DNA TGTGCCAGCAGCGTAGAGGGGACAGGGCGCACAGATACGCAGTATTTT. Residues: CASSVEGTGRTDTQYF. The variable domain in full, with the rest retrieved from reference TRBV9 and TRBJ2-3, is DSGVTQTPKHLITATGQRVTLRCSPRSGDLSVYWYQQSLDQGLQFLIQYYNGEERAKGNILERFSAQQFPDLHSELNLSSLELGDSALYFCASSVEGTGRTDTQYFGPGTRLTVL.

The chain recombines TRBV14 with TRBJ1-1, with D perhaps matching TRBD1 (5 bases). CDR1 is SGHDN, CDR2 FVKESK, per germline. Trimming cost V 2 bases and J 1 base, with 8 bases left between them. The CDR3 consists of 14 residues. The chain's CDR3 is CASSQRGGNTEAFF. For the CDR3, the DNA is TGTGCCAGCAGCCAAAGGGGAGGGAACACTGAAGCTTTCTTT.

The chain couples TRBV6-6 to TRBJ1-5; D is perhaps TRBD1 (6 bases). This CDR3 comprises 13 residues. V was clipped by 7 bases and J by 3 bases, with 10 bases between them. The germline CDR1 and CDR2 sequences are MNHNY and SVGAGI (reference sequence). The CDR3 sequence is CASTRDINQPQHF. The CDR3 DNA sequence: TGTGCCAGCACCCGGGACATCAATCAGCCCCAGCATTTT.

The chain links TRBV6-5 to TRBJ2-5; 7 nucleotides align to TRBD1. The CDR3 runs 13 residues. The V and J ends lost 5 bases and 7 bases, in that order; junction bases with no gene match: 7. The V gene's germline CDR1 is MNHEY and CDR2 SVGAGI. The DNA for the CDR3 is TGTGCCAGCAGTAAAACAGGGGAAGGGACCCAGTACTTC. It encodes CASSKTGEGTQYF.

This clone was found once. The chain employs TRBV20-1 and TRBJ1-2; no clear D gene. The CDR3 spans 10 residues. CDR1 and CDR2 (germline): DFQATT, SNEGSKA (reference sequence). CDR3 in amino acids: CRPLDYGYTF. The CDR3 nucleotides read TGCAGGCCTCTAGATTATGGCTACACCTTC.

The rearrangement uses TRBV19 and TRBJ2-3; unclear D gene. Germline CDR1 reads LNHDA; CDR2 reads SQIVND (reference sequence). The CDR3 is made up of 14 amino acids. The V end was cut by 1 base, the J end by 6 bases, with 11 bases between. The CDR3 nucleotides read TGTGCCAGTAGTATAGCCTTACCCCCGGATACGCAGTATTTT. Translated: CASSIALPPDTQYF.

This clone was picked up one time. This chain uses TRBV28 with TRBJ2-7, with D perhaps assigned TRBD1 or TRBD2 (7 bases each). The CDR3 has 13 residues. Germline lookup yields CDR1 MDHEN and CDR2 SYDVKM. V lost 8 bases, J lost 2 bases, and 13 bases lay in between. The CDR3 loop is CASGGGTAYEQYF. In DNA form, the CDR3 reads TGTGCCAGCGGGGGAGGGACAGCCTACGAGCAGTACTTC.

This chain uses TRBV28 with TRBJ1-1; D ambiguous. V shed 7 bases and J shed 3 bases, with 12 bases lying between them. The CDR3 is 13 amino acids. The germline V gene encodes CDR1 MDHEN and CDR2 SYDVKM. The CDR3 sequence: CASTRTGYTEAFF. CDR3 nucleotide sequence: TGTGCCAGCACCAGGACGGGGTACACTGAAGCTTTCTTT.

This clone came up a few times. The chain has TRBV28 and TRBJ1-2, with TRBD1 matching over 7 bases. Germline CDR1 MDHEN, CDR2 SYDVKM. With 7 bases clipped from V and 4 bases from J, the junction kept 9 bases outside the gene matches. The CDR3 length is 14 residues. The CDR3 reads CASNAQGKLYGYTF. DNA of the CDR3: TGTGCCAGCAACGCACAGGGGAAGCTCTATGGCTACACCTTC.

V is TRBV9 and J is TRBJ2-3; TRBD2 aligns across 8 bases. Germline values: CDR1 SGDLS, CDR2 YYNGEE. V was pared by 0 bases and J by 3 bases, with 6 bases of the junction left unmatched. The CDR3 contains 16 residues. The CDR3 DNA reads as TGTGCCAGCAGCGTAGCGAGCGGGAGAAGAACAGATACGCAGTATTTT. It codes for CASSVASGRRTDTQYF.

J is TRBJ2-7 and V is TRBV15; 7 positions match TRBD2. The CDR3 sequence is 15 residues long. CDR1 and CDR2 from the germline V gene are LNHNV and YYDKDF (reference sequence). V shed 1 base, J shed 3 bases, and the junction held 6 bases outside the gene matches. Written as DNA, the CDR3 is TGTGCCACCAGCAGAGGACAAGCGGGAAACTACGAGCAGTACTTC. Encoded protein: CATSRGQAGNYEQYF. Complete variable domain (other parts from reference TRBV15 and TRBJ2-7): DAMVIQNPRYQVTQFGKPVTLSCSQTLNHNVMYWYQQKSSQAPKLLFHYYDKDFNNEADTPDNFQSRRPNTSFCFLDIRSPGLGDTAMYLCATSRGQAGNYEQYFGPGTRLTVT.

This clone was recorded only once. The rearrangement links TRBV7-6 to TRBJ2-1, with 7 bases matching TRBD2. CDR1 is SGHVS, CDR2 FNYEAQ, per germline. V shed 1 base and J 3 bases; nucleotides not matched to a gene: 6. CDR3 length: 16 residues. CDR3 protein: CASSLVVGGFYNEQFF. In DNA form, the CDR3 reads TGTGCCAGCAGCTTAGTGGTGGGAGGGTTCTACAATGAGCAGTTCTTC.

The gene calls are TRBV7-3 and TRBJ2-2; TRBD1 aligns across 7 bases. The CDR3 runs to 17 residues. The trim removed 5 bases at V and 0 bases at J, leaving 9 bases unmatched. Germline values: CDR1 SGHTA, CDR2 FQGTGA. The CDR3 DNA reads TGTGCCAGCAGCCCAGCATCAGACAGGGCGAACACCGGGGAGCTGTTTTTT. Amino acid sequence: CASSPASDRANTGELFF.

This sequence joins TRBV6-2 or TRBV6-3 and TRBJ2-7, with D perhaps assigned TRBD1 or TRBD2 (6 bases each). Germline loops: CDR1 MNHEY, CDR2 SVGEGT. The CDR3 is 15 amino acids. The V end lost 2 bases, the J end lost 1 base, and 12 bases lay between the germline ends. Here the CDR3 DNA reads TGTGCCAGCAGTTACGAGCAGGGGAGGTCCTACGAGCAGTACTTC. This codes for CASSYEQGRSYEQYF.

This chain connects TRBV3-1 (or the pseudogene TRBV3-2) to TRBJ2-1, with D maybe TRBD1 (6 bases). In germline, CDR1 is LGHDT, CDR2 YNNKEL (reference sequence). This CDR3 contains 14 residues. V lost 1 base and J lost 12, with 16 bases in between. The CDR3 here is CASSQGCSRGSQFF. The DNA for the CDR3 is TGTGCCAGCAGCCAAGGTTGTTCTAGGGGGTCGCAGTTCTTC.

CDR3 DNA: TGTGCCAGCAGTGAAGCGCTTGCCACTCAGGGGACCCAGTACTTC. Protein product: CASSEALATQGTQYF. This chain uses TRBV2 with TRBJ2-5; a weak D match, TRBD1 (5 bases). The CDR3 extends over 15 amino acids. V gave up 0 bases and J gave up 7 bases, with 15 bases separating them. Germline V lookup: CDR1 SNHLY, CDR2 FYNNEI.

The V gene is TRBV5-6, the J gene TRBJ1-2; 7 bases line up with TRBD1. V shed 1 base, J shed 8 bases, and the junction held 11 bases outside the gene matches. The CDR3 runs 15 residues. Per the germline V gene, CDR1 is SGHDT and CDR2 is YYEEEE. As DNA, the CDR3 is TGTGCCAGCAGCTTGCTTCTGGACAGGATTTTAGGCTACACCTTC. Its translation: CASSLLLDRILGYTF.

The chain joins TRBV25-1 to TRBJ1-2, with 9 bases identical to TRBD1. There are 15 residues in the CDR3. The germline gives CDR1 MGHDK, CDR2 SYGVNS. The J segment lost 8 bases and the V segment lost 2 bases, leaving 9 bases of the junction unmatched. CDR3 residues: CASSETWGQGSGYTF. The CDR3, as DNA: TGTGCCAGCAGTGAAACCTGGGGACAGGGATCCGGCTACACCTTC.

CDR3 in amino acids: CAISESFQPQHF. The DNA of the CDR3 is TGTGCCATCAGTGAGTCCTTTCAGCCCCAGCATTTT. The genes are TRBV10-3 and TRBJ1-5; the D is unclear. CDR3 length: 12 residues. Looked up from germline, CDR1 is ENHRY and CDR2 is SYGVKD. V shed 0 bases and J shed 6 bases, with 3 bases lying between them.

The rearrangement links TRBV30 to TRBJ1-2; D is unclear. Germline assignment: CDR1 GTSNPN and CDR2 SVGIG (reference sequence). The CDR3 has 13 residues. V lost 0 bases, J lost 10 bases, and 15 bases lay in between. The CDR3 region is CAWSVFGLSLYTF. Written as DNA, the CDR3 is TGTGCCTGGAGTGTATTCGGGCTCTCCCTCTACACCTTC.